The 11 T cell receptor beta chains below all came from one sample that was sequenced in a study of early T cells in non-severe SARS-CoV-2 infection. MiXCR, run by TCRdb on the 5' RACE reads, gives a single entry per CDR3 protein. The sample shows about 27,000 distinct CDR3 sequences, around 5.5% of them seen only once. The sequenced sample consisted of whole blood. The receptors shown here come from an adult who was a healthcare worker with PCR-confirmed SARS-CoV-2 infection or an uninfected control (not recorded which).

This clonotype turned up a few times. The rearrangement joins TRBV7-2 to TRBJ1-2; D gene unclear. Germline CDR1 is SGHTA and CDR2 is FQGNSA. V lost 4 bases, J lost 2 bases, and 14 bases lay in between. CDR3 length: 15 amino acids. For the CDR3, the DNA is TGTGCCAGCAGCTCCCCGGCGGGGAAAAACTATGGCTACACCTTC. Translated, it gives CASSSPAGKNYGYTF.

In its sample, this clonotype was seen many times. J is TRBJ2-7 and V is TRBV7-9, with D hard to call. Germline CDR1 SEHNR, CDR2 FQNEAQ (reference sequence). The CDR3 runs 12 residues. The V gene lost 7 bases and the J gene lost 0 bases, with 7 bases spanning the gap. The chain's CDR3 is CASTHSSYEQYF. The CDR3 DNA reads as TGTGCCAGCACCCACTCCTCCTACGAGCAGTACTTC.

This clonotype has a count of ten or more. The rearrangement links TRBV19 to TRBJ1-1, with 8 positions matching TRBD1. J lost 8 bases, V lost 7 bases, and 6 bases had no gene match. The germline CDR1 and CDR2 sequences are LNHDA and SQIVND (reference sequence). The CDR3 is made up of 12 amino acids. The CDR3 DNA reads TGTGCCAGTACCCAGTGGACAGGGGAAGCTTTCTTT. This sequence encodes CASTQWTGEAFF.

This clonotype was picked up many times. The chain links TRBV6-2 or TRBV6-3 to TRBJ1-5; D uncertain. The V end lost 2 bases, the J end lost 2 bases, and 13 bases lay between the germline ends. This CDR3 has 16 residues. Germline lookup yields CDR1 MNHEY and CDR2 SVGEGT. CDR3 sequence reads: CASSYDPRVGNQPQHF. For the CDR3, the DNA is TGTGCCAGCAGTTACGACCCAAGGGTTGGCAATCAGCCCCAGCATTTT.

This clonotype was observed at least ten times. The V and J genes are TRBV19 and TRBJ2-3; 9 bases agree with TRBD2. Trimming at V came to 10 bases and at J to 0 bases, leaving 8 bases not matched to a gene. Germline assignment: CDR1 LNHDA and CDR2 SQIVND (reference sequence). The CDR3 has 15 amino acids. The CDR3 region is CAKRGAEPSTDTQYF. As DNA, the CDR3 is TGTGCCAAGCGGGGGGCCGAACCTAGCACAGATACGCAGTATTTT.

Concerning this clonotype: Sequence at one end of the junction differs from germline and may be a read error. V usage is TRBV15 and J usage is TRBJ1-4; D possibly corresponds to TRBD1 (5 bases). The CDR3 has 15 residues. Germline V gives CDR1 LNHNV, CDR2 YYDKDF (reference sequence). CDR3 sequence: CGTHPGPIKGEKLFF. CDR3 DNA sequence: TGTGGCACCCACCCGGGGCCTATTAAGGGTGAAAAACTGTTTTTT.

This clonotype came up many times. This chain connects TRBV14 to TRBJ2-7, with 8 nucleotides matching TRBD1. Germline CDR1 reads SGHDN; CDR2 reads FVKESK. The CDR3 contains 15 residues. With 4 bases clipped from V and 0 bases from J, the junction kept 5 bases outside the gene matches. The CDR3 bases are TGTGCCAGCAGCCGACAGGGGAAAAGCTCCTACGAGCAGTACTTC. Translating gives CASSRQGKSSYEQYF.

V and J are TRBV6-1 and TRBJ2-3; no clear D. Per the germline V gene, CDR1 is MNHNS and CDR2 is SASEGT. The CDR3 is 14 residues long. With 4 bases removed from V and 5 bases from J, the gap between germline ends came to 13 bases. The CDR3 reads CASSGGSFGDTQYF. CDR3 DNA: TGTGCCAGCAGTGGTGGTAGCTTTGGAGATACGCAGTATTTT.

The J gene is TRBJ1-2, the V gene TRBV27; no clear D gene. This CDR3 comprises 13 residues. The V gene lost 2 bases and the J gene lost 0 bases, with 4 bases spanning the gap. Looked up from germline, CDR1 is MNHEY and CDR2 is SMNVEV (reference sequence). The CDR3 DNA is TGTGCCAGCAGTTTAAAGACTAACTATGGCTACACCTTC. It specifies CASSLKTNYGYTF.

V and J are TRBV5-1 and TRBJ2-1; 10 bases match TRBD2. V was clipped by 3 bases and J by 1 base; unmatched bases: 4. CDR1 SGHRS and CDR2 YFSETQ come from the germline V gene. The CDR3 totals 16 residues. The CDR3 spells CASSSTTSGSYNEQFF. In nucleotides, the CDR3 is TGCGCCAGCAGCTCCACGACTAGCGGGTCCTACAATGAGCAGTTCTTC.

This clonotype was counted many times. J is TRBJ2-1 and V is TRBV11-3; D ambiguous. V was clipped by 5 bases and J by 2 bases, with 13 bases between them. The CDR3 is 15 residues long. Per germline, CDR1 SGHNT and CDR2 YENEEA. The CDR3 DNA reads TGTGCCAGCAGCCCAGGCTTCGCTACCTACAATGAGCAGTTCTTC. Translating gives CASSPGFATYNEQFF.